This TCR beta chain was observed in a study of CD8 T cells in Susac syndrome. The RNA input was about 0.5 to 1 ug, and it was reverse transcribed with random hexamers. Amplification of TCR beta CDR3 was carried out by immunoSEQ multiplex PCR, which covered 54 Vbeta and 13 Jbeta segments. In TCRdb, the immunoSEQ multiplex PCR reads were re-called with MiXCR into one record per CDR3 protein. The sample comprises approximately 200,000 distinct CDR3 sequences, about 95% of which are singletons, and around 0.085% rests with the top ten. Germline V CDR1 and CDR2: SGHTA, FQGNSA. The ends were cut back, 7 bases at V and 2 bases at J, with 14 bases in the middle. This CDR3 spans 14 amino acids. The authors carried out high-throughput sequencing of TCR beta. They applied it to CD8+ and CD4+ T cells obtained from blood.

Sequencing was done on a sample of CD4+ T cells from PBMCs. The chain has TRBV7-2 and TRBJ2-5; D possibly corresponds to TRBD2 (6 bases). The clonotype comes from a human donor with multiple sclerosis. CDR3 in DNA: TGTGCCAGCATAAGGGAGGTGTGGCAAGAGACCCAGTACTTC. Translating gives CASIREVWQETQYF.